This T cell receptor beta chain came from a study of Ad26.COV2.S vaccination and SARS-CoV-2 variants. Study-wide background: By the intramuscular route, Ad26.COV2.S was given once, or twice 56 days apart.

V trimming: 9 bases; J trimming: 6 bases; junction bases outside the gene matches: 9. The length of the CDR3 is 13 residues. The germline gives CDR1 LNHDA, CDR2 SQIVND (reference sequence). Only in-frame clones appear in the TCRdb table, and some are missing; sequencing was by immunoSEQ multiplex PCR. The sample lists 350,000 to 500,000 clones; around 91% were seen once. The treatment denotes: roughly 20 received Ad26.COV2.S at low or high dose, single or two shots; roughly five received placebo; per-sample allocation not given. Day 63 after the first injection of vaccine or placebo was the sampling time.

The source material was peripheral blood, sampled in a trial of Ad26.COV2.S vaccine versus placebo. The source of this sequence is a person aged 18 to 65 who received the Ad26.COV2.S COVID-19 vaccine or a placebo. The chain combines TRBV19 with TRBJ1-1; TRBD1 matches at 8 bases. The CDR3 sequence: CASMTSTGAEAFF. The CDR3 DNA sequence: TGTGCCAGCATGACATCGACAGGGGCTGAAGCTTTCTTT.